A single sample gave rise to the 3 T cell receptor beta chains below, sequenced in a study of monozygotic twins with inflammatory bowel disease. TCRdb reprocessed the 5' RACE reads, keeping one entry per CDR3 protein, no DNA. The sample table sets out 200,000 to 250,000 distinct CDR3 sequences. Sequencing used blood. These receptors were taken from a human donor with ulcerative colitis or Crohn's disease, or a healthy co-twin of an affected twin (not recorded which).

The CDR3 protein is CASSPGISRQGTNTEAFF. The chain has TRBV18 and TRBJ1-1; the TCRdb call, TRBD1, lacks DNA for checking. The CDR3 runs 18 residues. Per the germline V gene, CDR1 is KGHSH and CDR2 is LQKENI.

The chain couples TRBV12-3 or TRBV12-4 to TRBJ2-5. The CDR3 sequence is 14 residues long. The CDR3 sequence: CASSTVRRGETQYF.

V usage is TRBV12-3 or TRBV12-4 and J usage is TRBJ1-1; without DNA, the TCRdb call of TRBD1 cannot be checked. There are 17 residues in the CDR3. CDR3 in amino acids: CASSSHLGTPWNTEAFF.